A single sample is the source of the 8 T cell receptor beta chains below, sequenced in a study of beta chain features in type 1 diabetes. Study findings and constraints: Moderate but significant shortening of TCRB CDR3s was recorded in all four CD4+ subsets from Type 1 diabetes patients.

Their cognate antigens are unknown. The study reverse transcribed the entire isolated RNA, so it sequenced expressed TCRB transcripts. The protocol was immunoSEQ multiplex PCR, while the TCRdb copy is restricted to in-frame clones and leaves out a portion. There are 250,000 to 350,000 clones in the sample; roughly 13% occur only once, and roughly 0.018% lies in the top ten. What was sequenced was naive CD4+ T cells from blood. These receptors all stem from a man in his thirties or forties with type 1 diabetes.

This clone came up a few times. The J gene is TRBJ2-1, the V gene TRBV9; tentative D call: TRBD2 (5 bases). This CDR3 region has 15 residues. The V gene lost 1 base and the J gene lost 3 bases, with 11 bases spanning the gap. Germline CDR1 SGDLS, CDR2 YYNGEE. DNA of the CDR3: TGTGCCAGCAGCGTAAACGGGGATAACTACAATGAGCAGTTCTTC. This sequence encodes CASSVNGDNYNEQFF.

This sequence joins TRBV2 and TRBJ2-3; 10 bases fit TRBD2. Germline CDR1 reads SNHLY; CDR2 reads FYNNEI. With V trimmed by 4 bases and J by 4 bases, 2 bases remained unmatched. This CDR3 is 14 amino acids long. The CDR3 reads CASSVAGGPDTQYF. The CDR3 DNA reads TGTGCCAGCAGTGTAGCGGGAGGCCCAGATACGCAGTATTTT.

This clone was detected a few times. This chain connects TRBV28 to TRBJ2-7; D is possibly TRBD1 (5 bases). The CDR3 is made up of 15 amino acids. CDR1 and CDR2 (germline): MDHEN, SYDVKM. Trimming cost V 2 bases and J 5 bases, with 16 bases left between them. As DNA, the CDR3 is TGTGCCAGCAGTTTAAGCCCCCCTCAGGGCGACGAGCAGTACTTC. The encoded protein is CASSLSPPQGDEQYF.

This clone was counted only a few times. The J gene is TRBJ2-1, the V gene TRBV11-3, with D maybe TRBD1 (6 bases). V lost 0 bases, J lost 7 bases, and 7 bases lay in between. CDR3 size: 13 residues. Germline lookup yields CDR1 SGHNT and CDR2 YENEEA. Here the CDR3 reads CASSLDRGNEQFF. The CDR3 nucleotides are TGTGCCAGCAGCTTAGACAGGGGAAATGAGCAGTTCTTC.

This CDR3 is CASSVAGGVSRDTQYF. As DNA, the CDR3 is TGTGCCAGCAGCGTAGCGGGAGGGGTATCAAGGGATACGCAGTATTTT. This chain connects TRBV9 to TRBJ2-3, with 8 bases identical to TRBD2. CDR1 and CDR2 from the germline V gene are SGDLS and YYNGEE. This CDR3 comprises 16 residues. V trimming: 0 bases; J trimming: 6 bases; junction bases outside the gene matches: 9. Complete variable domain (other parts from reference TRBV9 and TRBJ2-3): DSGVTQTPKHLITATGQRVTLRCSPRSGDLSVYWYQQSLDQGLQFLIQYYNGEERAKGNILERFSAQQFPDLHSELNLSSLELGDSALYFCASSVAGGVSRDTQYFGPGTRLTVL.

This clone was counted a few times. Other DNA sequences in the same sample also yield this CDR3. The chain joins TRBV10-3 to TRBJ2-5; D is perhaps TRBD1 (5 bases). The V end lost 8 bases, the J end lost 3 bases, and 10 bases lay between the germline ends. CDR3 length: 12 residues. Germline CDR1 is ENHRY and CDR2 is SYGVKD. In nucleotides, the CDR3 is TGTGCCATCTCCGACAGAGAAGAGACCCAGTACTTC. Encoded protein: CAISDREETQYF.

This clone was counted a few times. This chain links TRBV30 with TRBJ2-7, with TRBD1 identical over 7 bases. CDR3 size: 14 residues. V trimming: 3 bases; J trimming: 3 bases; junction bases outside the gene matches: 8. Germline values: CDR1 GTSNPN, CDR2 SVGIG (reference sequence). For the CDR3, the DNA is TGTGCCTGGAGGAAGACAGGGTCCCTCTACGAGCAGTACTTC. Translation gives CAWRKTGSLYEQYF.

This clone showed up just a few times. J is TRBJ1-5 and V is TRBV28; D is ambiguous. This CDR3 contains 14 residues. Germline V lookup: CDR1 MDHEN, CDR2 SYDVKM. V was pared by 4 bases and J by 5 bases, with 12 bases between. In nucleotides, the CDR3 is TGTGCCAGCAGTTCTGACGGGAATTATCAGCCCCAGCATTTT. Translation gives CASSSDGNYQPQHF.